The next 21 T cell receptor beta chains were all read from a single sample in a study of cytomegalovirus exposure and HLA in healthy donors. PCR used 60 Vbeta primers and 13 Jbeta primers. Data came from immunoSEQ multiplex PCR; TCRdb stores just in-frame clones and leaves some out. The sample records 250,000 or so clones, 85% being singletons. Input material: PBMCs. The receptors originated from a human donor in good health.

The chain has TRBV6-4 and TRBJ2-5, with D possibly TRBD2 on 6 matching bases. CDR3 size: 14 residues. The germline V and J ends were trimmed by 9 bases and 5 bases, with 19 bases remaining between them. Germline V gene sequence: CDR1 MRHNA, CDR2 SNTAGT. The CDR3 nucleotides read TGTGCCAGAGCCCCGGGGAGGAGAAGCGAGACCCAGTACTTC. Translation: CARAPGRRSETQYF.

This sequence joins TRBV6-1 and TRBJ1-1, with D perhaps matching TRBD1 (5 bases). Germline CDR1 reads MNHNS; CDR2 reads SASEGT. CDR3 length: 16 residues. The V end was cut by 2 bases, the J end by 0 bases, with 13 bases between. CDR3 in amino acids: CASSEKGSRLNTEAFF. Here the CDR3 DNA reads TGTGCCAGCAGTGAAAAGGGGTCCCGTCTGAACACTGAAGCTTTCTTT.

The chain has TRBV6-6 and TRBJ2-7; 9 nucleotides align to TRBD1. CDR3 length equals 14 residues. CDR1 is MNHNY, CDR2 SVGAGI, per germline (reference sequence). The trim removed 5 bases at V and 2 bases at J, leaving 4 bases unmatched. CDR3 sequence (DNA): TGTGCCAGCAGTGGGACAGGGCGTCCCTACGAGCAGTACTTC. Translated, it gives CASSGTGRPYEQYF.

J is TRBJ2-7 and V is TRBV18; 7 nucleotides match TRBD1. With V trimmed by 3 bases and J by 3 bases, 8 bases remained unmatched. This CDR3 has 15 amino acids. Germline V gene lookup returns CDR1 KGHSH and CDR2 LQKENI. The CDR3 sequence: CASSPQDRAHYEQYF. For the CDR3, the DNA is TGTGCCAGCTCACCTCAAGACAGGGCCCACTACGAGCAGTACTTC.

This chain links TRBV9 with TRBJ1-5; D unclear. The CDR3 is 16 amino acids. Per germline, CDR1 SGDLS and CDR2 YYNGEE. Trimming took off 3 bases at V and 2 bases at J, with 15 bases between the two ends. The CDR3 spells CASSAGREVGNQPQHF. CDR3 bases: TGTGCCAGCAGCGCCGGACGGGAGGTGGGCAATCAGCCCCAGCATTTT.

The chain has TRBV4-1 and TRBJ2-3; 9 positions agree with TRBD1. Trimming took 3 bases from V and 3 from J; bases not matched to a gene: 7. Germline assignment: CDR1 MGHRA and CDR2 YSYEKL. The CDR3 contains 16 residues. CDR3 loop: CASSQGRDRVTDTQYF. In nucleotides, the CDR3 is TGCGCCAGCAGCCAGGGCCGGGACAGGGTAACAGATACGCAGTATTTT.

This chain links TRBV5-1 with TRBJ2-7; 13 positions agree with TRBD2. The ends lost 4 bases at V and 5 bases at J; junction bases unmatched: 6. The V gene's germline CDR1 is SGHRS and CDR2 YFSETQ. The CDR3 runs 15 residues. CDR3 protein: CASSPPLAGGHEQYF. As DNA, the CDR3 is TGCGCCAGCAGCCCTCCACTAGCGGGAGGGCACGAGCAGTACTTC.

The chain joins TRBV5-1 to TRBJ2-4, with TRBD2 identical over 16 bases. The trim removed 3 bases at V and 2 bases at J, leaving 11 bases unmatched. Germline lookup yields CDR1 SGHRS and CDR2 YFSETQ. CDR3 length: 20 amino acids. DNA of the CDR3: TGCGCCAGCAGCTCGAGATTGGGACTAGCGGGAGGGAAGACCAAAAACATTCAGTACTTC. Translating it yields CASSSRLGLAGGKTKNIQYF.

The chain uses TRBV28 and TRBJ2-7; 11 bases fit TRBD2. The V gene's germline CDR1 is MDHEN and CDR2 SYDVKM. V trimming: 6 bases; J trimming: 3 bases; junction bases outside the gene matches: 4. This CDR3 spans 14 amino acids. The CDR3 DNA sequence: TGTGCCAGCAGCGGGACTAGCGGCTTCTACGAGCAGTACTTC. It encodes CASSGTSGFYEQYF.

Only one count was recorded for this clone. The genes are TRBV6-4 and TRBJ1-5, with D possibly TRBD1 on 5 matching bases. Trimming shortened V by 5 bases and J by 0 bases, and 11 bases separated the two germline ends. The CDR3 length is 15 residues. Germline CDR1 MRHNA, CDR2 SNTAGT. The chain's CDR3 is CASSRQFSSNQPQHF. CDR3 coding DNA: TGTGCCAGCAGTCGACAGTTTTCTAGCAATCAGCCCCAGCATTTT.

The chain carries TRBV27 and TRBJ2-1; 7 nucleotides match TRBD2. Germline-derived CDR1 and CDR2 are MNHEY and SMNVEV (reference sequence). The CDR3 runs to 13 residues. J lost 9 bases, V lost 8 bases, and 10 bases had no gene match. The CDR3 bases are TGTGCCAGCTGGAAAGCGGGAAGTGGTGAGCAGTTCTTC. This sequence encodes CASWKAGSGEQFF.

The V gene is TRBV5-1, the J gene TRBJ2-3; 7 bases match TRBD1. J was trimmed by 5 bases and V by 4 bases; bases with no gene match: 7. CDR3 size: 14 residues. CDR1 is SGHRS and CDR2 is YFSETQ in the germline V gene. Here the CDR3 reads CASSATGAGDTQYF. CDR3 sequence (DNA): TGCGCCAGCAGCGCAACAGGGGCTGGAGATACGCAGTATTTT.

V gene TRBV6-5 combines with J gene TRBJ2-7; 9 nucleotides line up with TRBD1. This CDR3 contains 15 residues. CDR1 is MNHEY, CDR2 SVGAGI, per germline. Trimming at V came to 2 bases and at J to 3 bases, leaving 5 bases not matched to a gene. Here the CDR3 reads CASSYPSGQGYEQYF. CDR3 DNA: TGTGCCAGCAGTTACCCCTCGGGACAGGGCTACGAGCAGTACTTC.

V and J are TRBV4-1 and TRBJ2-1; TRBD2 aligns across 7 bases. Germline values: CDR1 MGHRA, CDR2 YSYEKL. V lost 0 bases to trimming and J lost 4 bases; unmatched junction nucleotides: 6. The CDR3 extends over 16 amino acids. The CDR3 DNA reads as TGCGCCAGCAGCCAAGATGCCAGCGGGGTGTACAATGAGCAGTTCTTC. Residues: CASSQDASGVYNEQFF.

The chain is built from TRBV5-1 and TRBJ2-5; D uncertain. The CDR3 is made up of 15 amino acids. Trimming stripped 1 base from V and 5 bases from J, with 15 bases between. Germline V gene data show CDR1 as SGHRS and CDR2 as YFSETQ. The DNA of the CDR3 is TGCGCCAGCAGCTTGTCGTGGTCACCGGTGGAGACCCAGTACTTC. It codes for CASSLSWSPVETQYF.

The table lists this clone with a few counts. The genes are TRBV6-1 and TRBJ1-2, with 10 bases fitting TRBD1. Germline assignment: CDR1 MNHNS and CDR2 SASEGT. V dropped 6 bases and J dropped 8; count of bases not matched to a gene: 9. This CDR3 spans 14 amino acids. CDR3 nucleotides: TGTGCCAGCAGGAGACAGGGGGCAGAGGACGGCTACACCTTC. Protein product: CASRRQGAEDGYTF.

The chain uses TRBV2 and TRBJ1-2; the D gene is possibly TRBD1 (6 bases). V gave up 1 base and J gave up 7 bases, with 16 bases separating them. This CDR3 region has 15 residues. CDR1 and CDR2 from the germline V gene are SNHLY and FYNNEI. This CDR3 is CASSEDLGGVGGYTF. In DNA form, the CDR3 reads TGTGCCAGCAGTGAAGATTTAGGGGGAGTGGGTGGCTACACCTTC.

A few counts support this clone. This chain links TRBV6-4 with TRBJ2-2; D call uncertain. CDR1 is MRHNA and CDR2 is SNTAGT in the germline V gene. V lost 0 bases and J 3 bases, leaving 8 bases between the germline ends. CDR3 length: 15 amino acids. CDR3 amino acids: CASSDSEQHTGELFF. CDR3 coding DNA: TGTGCCAGCAGTGACTCGGAACAGCACACCGGGGAGCTGTTTTTT.

The chain employs TRBV9 and TRBJ2-1; 10 nucleotides align to TRBD1. Per germline, CDR1 SGDLS and CDR2 YYNGEE. Trimming took 4 bases from V and 6 from J; bases not matched to a gene: 10. The CDR3 has 16 residues. CDR3 sequence (DNA): TGTGCCAGCAGCCCAACCCCGGGACAGGGGAGCAATGAGCAGTTCTTC. Translating gives CASSPTPGQGSNEQFF.

This chain uses TRBV18 with TRBJ2-7; the match to TRBD2 covers 11 bases. With V trimmed by 3 bases and J by 6 bases, 13 bases remained unmatched. Germline V gene lookup returns CDR1 KGHSH and CDR2 LQKENI. The CDR3 has 17 residues. The CDR3 region has the DNA TGTGCCAGCTCACCCTCCTCCGGGACTAGCGGAGGGGGCGAGCAGTACTTC. Protein sequence: CASSPSSGTSGGGEQYF.

V usage is TRBV5-1 and J usage is TRBJ2-3; the D gene is possibly TRBD2 (6 bases). CDR1 is SGHRS and CDR2 is YFSETQ in the germline V gene. The CDR3 sequence is 16 residues long. Trimming removed 0 bases from V and 3 bases from J, with 14 bases in between. The chain's CDR3 is CASSLGGTHITDTQYF. For the CDR3, the DNA is TGCGCCAGCAGCTTGGGCGGGACCCATATAACAGATACGCAGTATTTT.